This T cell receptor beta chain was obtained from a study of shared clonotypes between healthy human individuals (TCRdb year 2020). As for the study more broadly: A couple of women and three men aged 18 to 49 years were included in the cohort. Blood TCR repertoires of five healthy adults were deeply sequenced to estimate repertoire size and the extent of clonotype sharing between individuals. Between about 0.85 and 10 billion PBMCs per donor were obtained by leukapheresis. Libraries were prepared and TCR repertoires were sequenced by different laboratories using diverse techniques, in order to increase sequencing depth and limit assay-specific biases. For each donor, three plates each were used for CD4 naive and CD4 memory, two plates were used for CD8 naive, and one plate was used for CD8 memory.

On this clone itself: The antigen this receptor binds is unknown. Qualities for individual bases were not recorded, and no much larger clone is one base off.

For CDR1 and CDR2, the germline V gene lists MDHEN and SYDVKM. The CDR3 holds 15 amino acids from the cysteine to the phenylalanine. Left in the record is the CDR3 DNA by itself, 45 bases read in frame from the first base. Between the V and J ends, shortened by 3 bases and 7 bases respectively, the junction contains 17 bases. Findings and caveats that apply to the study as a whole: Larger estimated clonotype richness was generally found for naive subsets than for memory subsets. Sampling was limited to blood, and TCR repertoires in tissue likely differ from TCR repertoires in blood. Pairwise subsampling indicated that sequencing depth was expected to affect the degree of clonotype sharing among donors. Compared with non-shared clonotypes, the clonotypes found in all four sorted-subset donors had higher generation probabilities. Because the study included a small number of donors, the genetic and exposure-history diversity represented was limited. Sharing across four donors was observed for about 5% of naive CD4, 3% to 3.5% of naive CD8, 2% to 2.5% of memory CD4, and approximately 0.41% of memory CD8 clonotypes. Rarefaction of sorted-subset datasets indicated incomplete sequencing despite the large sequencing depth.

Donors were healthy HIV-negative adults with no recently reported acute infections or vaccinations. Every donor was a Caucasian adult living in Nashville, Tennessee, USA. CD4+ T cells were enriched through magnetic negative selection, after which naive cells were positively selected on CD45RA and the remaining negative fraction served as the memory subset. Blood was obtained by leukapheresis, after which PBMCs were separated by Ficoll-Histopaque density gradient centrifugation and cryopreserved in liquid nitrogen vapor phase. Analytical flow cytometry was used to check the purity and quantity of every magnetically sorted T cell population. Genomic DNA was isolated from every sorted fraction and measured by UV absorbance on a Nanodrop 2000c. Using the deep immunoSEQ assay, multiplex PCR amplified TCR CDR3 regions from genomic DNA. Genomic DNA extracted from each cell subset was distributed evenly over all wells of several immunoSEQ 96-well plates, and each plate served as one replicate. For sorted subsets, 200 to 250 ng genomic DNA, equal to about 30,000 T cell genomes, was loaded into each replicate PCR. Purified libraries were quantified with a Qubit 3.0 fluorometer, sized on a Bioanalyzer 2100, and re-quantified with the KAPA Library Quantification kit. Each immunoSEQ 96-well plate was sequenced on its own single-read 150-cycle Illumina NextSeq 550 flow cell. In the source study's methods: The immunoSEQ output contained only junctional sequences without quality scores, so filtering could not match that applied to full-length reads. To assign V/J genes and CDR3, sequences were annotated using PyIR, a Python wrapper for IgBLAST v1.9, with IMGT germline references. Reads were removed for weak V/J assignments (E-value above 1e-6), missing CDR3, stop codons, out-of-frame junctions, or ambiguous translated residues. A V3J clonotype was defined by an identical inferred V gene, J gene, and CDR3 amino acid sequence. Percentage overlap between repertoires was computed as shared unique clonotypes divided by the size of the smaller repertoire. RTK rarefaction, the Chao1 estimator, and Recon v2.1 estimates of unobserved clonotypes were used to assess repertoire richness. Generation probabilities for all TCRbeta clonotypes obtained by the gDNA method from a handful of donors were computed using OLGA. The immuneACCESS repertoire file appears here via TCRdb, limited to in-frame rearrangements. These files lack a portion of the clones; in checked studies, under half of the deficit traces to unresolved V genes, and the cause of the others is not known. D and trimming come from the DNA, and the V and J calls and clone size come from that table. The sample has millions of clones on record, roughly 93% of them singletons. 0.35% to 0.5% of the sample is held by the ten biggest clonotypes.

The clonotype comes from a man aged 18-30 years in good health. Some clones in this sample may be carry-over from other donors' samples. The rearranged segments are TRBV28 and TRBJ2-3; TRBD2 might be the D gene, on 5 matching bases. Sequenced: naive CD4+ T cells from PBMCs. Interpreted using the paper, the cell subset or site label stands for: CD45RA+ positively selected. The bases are TGTGCCAGCAGTTTGCCCGGACTGGGCTCAAATACGCAGTATTTT. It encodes CASSLPGLGSNTQYF.